Sequencing of this T cell receptor beta chain was carried out in a study of shared clonotypes between healthy human individuals. Overall study context: Per donor, three plates held CD4 naive cells, three held CD4 memory, two held CD8 naive and one held CD8 memory. Study results and caveats: Roughly 5% of naive CD4 clonotypes were shared across a few donors. Generation probability values for non-shared clonotypes were lower than those for clonotypes shared by all four donors.

The assay was immunoSEQ multiplex PCR, and TCRdb's table has in-frame clones only and misses some. The sample lists more than 1,200,000 clones, about 98.5% occurring once. This clone was detected only once. Its target is not known. V lost 4 bases to trimming and J lost 5 bases, with 6 bases between them. The CDR3 consists of 11 residues. Germline CDR1 reads SGHNT; CDR2 reads YYREEE (reference sequence). The receptor was isolated from a man aged 25 to 40 in good health. The J gene is TRBJ2-5, the V gene TRBV5-4; no definite D call. Sequencing was carried out using naive CD4+ T cells sorted from blood. The subset denotes: CD45RA+ positively selected. CDR3 nucleotide sequence: TGTGCCAGCAGCCCTGGGGAGACCCAGTACTTC. Its translation: CASSPGETQYF.